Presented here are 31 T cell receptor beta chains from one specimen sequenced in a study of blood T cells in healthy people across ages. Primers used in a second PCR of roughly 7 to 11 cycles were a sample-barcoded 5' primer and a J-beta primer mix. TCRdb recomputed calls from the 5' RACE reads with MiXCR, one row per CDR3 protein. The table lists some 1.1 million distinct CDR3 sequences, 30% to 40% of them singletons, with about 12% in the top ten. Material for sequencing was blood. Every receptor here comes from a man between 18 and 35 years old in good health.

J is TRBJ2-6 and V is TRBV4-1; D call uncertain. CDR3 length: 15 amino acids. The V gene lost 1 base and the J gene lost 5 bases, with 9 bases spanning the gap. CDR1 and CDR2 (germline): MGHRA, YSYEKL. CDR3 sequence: CASSQALSRANVLTF. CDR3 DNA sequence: TGCGCCAGCAGCCAAGCACTTTCTAGGGCCAACGTCCTGACTTTC.

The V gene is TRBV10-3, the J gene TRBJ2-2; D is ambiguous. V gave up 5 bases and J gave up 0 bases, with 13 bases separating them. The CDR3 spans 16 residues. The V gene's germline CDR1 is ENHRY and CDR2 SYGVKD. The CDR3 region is CAISLTNSPNTGELFF. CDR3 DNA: TGTGCCATCAGTCTGACAAATTCCCCGAACACCGGGGAGCTGTTTTTT.

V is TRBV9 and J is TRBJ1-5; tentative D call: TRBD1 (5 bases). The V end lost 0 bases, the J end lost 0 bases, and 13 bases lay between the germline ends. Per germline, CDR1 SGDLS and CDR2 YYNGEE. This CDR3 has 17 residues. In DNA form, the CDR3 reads TGTGCCAGCAGCGTAGGGGACGGCGAATATAGCAATCAGCCCCAGCATTTT. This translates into CASSVGDGEYSNQPQHF.

The CDR3 region has the DNA TGTGCCAGCAGCTACCCAGGTTACCGTAAAGCTAACTATGGCTACACCTTC. It codes for CASSYPGYRKANYGYTF. The rearrangement joins TRBV7-2 to TRBJ1-2; D unresolved. CDR1 is SGHTA and CDR2 is FQGNSA in the germline V gene. The V end was cut by 4 bases, the J end by 0 bases, with 18 bases between. The CDR3 is 17 amino acids.

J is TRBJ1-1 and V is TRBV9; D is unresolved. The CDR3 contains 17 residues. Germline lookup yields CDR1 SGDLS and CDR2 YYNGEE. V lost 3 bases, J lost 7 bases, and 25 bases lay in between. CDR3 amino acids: CASSDDPDSPVRDEAFF. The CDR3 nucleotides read TGTGCCAGCAGCGACGACCCCGACTCCCCCGTTAGGGATGAAGCTTTCTTT.

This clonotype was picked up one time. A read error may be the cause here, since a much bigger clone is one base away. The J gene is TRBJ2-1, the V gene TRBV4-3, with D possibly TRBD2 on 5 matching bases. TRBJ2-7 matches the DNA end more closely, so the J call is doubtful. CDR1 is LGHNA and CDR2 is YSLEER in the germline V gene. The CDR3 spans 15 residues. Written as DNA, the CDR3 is TGCGCCAGCAGCCAACTAGCTGACTCCTACAATGAGCAGTACTTC. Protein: CASSQLADSYNEQYF.

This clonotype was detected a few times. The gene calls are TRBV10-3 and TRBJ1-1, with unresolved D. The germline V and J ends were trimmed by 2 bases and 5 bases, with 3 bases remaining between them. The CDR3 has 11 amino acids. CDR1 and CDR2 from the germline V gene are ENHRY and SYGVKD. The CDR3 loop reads CAISEPTEAFF. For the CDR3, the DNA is TGTGCCATCAGTGAGCCTACTGAAGCTTTCTTT.

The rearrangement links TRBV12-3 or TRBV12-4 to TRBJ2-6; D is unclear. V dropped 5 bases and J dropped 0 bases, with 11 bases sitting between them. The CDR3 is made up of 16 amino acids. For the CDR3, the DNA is TGTGCCAGCAGTATGGGTCGCCGCTCTGGGGCCAACGTCCTGACTTTC. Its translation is CASSMGRRSGANVLTF.

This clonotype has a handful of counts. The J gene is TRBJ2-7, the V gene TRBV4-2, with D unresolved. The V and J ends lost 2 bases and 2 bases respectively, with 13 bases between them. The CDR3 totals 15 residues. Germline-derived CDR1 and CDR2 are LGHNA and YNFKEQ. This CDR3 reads CASSQYFDSAYEQYF. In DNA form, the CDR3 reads TGTGCCAGCAGCCAATACTTCGACTCAGCCTACGAGCAGTACTTC.

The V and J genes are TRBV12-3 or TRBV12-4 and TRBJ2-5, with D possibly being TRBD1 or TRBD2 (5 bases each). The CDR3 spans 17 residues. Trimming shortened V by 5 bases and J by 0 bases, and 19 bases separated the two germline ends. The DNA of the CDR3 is TGTGCCAGCAGTCCCCCTTGGGACCAACGGGACCAAGAGACCCAGTACTTC. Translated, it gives CASSPPWDQRDQETQYF.

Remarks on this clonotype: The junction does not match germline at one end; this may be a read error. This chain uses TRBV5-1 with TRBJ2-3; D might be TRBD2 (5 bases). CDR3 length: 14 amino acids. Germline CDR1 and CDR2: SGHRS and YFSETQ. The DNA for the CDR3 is TGCGCCAGCAGCTCGGGGATCAACACAGATGCGCAGTATTTT. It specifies CASSSGINTDAQYF. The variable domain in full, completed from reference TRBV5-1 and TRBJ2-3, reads KAGVTQTPRYLIKTRGQQVTLSCSPISGHRSVSWYQQTPGQGLQFLFEYFSETQRNKGNFPGRFSGRQFSNSRSEMNVSTLELGDSALYLCASSSGINTDAQYFGPGTRLTVL.

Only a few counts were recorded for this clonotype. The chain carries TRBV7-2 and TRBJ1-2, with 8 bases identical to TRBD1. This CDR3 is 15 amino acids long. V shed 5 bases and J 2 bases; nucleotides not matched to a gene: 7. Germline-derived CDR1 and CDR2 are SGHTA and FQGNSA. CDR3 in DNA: TGTGCCAGCAGCATCGCAGGGGGCGAAAACTATGGCTACACCTTC. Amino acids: CASSIAGGENYGYTF.

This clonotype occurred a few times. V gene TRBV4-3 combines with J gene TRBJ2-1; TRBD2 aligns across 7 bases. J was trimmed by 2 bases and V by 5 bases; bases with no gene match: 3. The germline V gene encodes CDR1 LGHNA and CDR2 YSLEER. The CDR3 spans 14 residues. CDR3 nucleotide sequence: TGCGCCAGCAGCGGGGGGGAGACCTACAATGAGCAGTTCTTC. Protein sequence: CASSGGETYNEQFF.

CDR3 in DNA: TGTGCCAGCAGTGAGAATACAGGTTATGAAAAACTGTTTTTT. Its translation: CASSENTGYEKLFF. This chain connects TRBV6-1 to TRBJ1-4; D might be TRBD1 (5 bases). The germline CDR1 and CDR2 sequences are MNHNS and SASEGT. This CDR3 has 14 amino acids. V dropped 3 bases and J dropped 6 bases, with 11 bases sitting between them.

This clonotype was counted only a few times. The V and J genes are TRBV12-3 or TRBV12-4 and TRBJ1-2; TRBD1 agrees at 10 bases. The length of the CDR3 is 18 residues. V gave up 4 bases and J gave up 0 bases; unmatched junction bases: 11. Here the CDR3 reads CASSSNRQGAESNYGYTF. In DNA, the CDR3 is TGTGCCAGCAGTTCTAACCGACAGGGGGCCGAGTCTAACTATGGCTACACCTTC.

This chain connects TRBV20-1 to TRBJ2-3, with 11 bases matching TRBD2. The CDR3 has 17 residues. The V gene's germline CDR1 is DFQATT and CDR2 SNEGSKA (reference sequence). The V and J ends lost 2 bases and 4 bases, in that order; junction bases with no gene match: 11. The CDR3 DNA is TGCAGTGCTAGATCCCTCCGACTAGCGGGGAGGGCAGATACGCAGTATTTT. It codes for CSARSLRLAGRADTQYF.

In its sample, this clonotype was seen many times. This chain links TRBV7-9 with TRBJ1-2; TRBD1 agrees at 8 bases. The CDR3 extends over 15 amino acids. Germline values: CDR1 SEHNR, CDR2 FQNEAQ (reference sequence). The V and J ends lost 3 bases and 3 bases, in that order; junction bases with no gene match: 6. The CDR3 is CASSFGTGGDYGYTF. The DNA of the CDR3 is TGTGCCAGCAGCTTCGGGACAGGAGGAGACTATGGCTACACCTTC.

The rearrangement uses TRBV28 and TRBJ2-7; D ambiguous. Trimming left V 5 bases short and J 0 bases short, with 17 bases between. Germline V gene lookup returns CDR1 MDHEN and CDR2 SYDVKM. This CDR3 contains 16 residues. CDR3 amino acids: CASSPTGAIVSYEQYF. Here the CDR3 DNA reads TGTGCCAGCAGTCCTACCGGAGCGATCGTCTCCTACGAGCAGTACTTC.

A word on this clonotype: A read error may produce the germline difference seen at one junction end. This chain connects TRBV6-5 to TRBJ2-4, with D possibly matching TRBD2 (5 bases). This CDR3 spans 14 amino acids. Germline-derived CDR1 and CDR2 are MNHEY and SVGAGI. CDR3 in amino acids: CASSDSIGGGIQYF. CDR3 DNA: TGTGCCAGCAGTGACTCGATTGGAGGTGGCATTCAGTACTTC.

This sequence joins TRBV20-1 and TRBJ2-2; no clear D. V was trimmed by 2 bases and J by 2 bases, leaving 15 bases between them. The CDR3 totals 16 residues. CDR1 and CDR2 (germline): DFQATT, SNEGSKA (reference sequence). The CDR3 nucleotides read TGCAGTGCTAGAATTTATCGTCCCGTTAACACCGGGGAGCTGTTTTTT. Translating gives CSARIYRPVNTGELFF.

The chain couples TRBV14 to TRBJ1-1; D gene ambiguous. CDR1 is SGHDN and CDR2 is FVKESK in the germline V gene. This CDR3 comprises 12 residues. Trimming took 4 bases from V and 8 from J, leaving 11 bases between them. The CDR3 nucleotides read TGTGCCAGCAGCCCCAGTGCGTGGGAAGCTTTCTTT. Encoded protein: CASSPSAWEAFF. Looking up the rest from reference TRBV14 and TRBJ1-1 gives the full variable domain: EAGVTQFPSHSVIEKGQTVTLRCDPISGHDNLYWYRRVMGKEIKFLLHFVKESKQDESGMPNNRFLAERTGGTYSTLKVQPAELEDSGVYFCASSPSAWEAFFGQGTRLTVV.

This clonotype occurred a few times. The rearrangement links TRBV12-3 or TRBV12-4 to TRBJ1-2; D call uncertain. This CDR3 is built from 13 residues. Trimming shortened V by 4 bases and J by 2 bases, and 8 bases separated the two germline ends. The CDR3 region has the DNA TGTGCCAGCAGTTCTAATACAAACTATGGCTACACCTTC. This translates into CASSSNTNYGYTF.

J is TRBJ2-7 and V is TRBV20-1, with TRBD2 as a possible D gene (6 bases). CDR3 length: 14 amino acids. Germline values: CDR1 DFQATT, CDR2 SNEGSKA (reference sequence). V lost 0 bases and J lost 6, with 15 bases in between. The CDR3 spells CSARDQEGSSEQYF. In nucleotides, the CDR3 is TGCAGTGCTAGAGATCAGGAGGGATCGTCCGAGCAGTACTTC.

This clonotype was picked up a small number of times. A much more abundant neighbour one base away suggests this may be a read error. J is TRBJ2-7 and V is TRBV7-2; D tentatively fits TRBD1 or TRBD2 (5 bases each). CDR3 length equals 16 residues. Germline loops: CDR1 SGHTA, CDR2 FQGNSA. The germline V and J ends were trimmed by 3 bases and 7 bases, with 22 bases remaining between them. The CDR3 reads CASSFVPGPAYNEQYF. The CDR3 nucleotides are TGTGCCAGCAGCTTCGTCCCGGGACCCGCTTACAATGAGCAGTACTTC.

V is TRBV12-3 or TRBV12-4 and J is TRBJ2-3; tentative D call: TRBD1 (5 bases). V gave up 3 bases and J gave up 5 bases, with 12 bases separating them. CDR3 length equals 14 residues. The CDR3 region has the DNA TGTGCCAGCAGTTTGAGGCAGGGATTAGATACGCAGTATTTT. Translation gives CASSLRQGLDTQYF.

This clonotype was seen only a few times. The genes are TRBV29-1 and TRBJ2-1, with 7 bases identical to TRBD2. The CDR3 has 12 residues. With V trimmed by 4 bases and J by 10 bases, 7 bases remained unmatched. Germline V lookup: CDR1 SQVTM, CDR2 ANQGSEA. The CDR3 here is CSVGRQGGEQFF. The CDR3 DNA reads TGCAGCGTTGGCCGCCAGGGAGGGGAGCAGTTCTTC.

CDR3: CASSEVGTTNEKLFF. The DNA for the CDR3 is TGTGCCAGCAGTGAAGTGGGAACAACTAATGAAAAACTGTTTTTT. The V call is TRBV6-1, the J call TRBJ1-4, with D hard to call. The V and J ends lost 1 base and 0 bases respectively, with 6 bases between them. The CDR3 consists of 15 residues. Germline V gene lookup returns CDR1 MNHNS and CDR2 SASEGT.

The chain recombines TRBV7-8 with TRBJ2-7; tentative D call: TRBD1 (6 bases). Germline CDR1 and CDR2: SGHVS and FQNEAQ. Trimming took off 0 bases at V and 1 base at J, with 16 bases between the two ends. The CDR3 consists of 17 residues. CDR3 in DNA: TGTGCCAGCAGCTTAGCCGGCGAGGGACATCTATCCTACGAGCAGTACTTC. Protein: CASSLAGEGHLSYEQYF.

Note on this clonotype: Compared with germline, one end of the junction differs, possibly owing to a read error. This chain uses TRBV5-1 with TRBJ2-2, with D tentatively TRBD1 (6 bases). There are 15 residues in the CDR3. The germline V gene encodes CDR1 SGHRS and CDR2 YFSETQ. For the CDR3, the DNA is TGCGCCAGTAGCTACAGACAGGCAAGCACCGGGGAGCTGTTTTTT. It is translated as CASSYRQASTGELFF.

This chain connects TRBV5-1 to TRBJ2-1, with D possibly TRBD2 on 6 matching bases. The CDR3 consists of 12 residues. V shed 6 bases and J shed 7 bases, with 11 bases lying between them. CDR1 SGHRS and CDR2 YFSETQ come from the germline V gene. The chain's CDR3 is CASNVGGNEQFF. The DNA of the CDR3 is TGCGCCAGCAACGTGGGGGGTAATGAGCAGTTCTTC.

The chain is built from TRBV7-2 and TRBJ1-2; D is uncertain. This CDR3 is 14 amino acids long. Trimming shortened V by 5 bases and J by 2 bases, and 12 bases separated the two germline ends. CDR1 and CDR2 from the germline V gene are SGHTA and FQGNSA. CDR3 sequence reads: CASSPEGANYGYTF. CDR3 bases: TGTGCCAGCAGCCCCGAGGGAGCCAACTATGGCTACACCTTC.